This is a list of T cell receptor beta chains from one sample in a study of shared clonotypes between healthy human individuals. This table comes from immunoSEQ multiplex PCR, and its TCRdb copy is limited to in-frame clones, with some not included. The sample yields approximately 2,000,000 clones, 93% seen once. The sample consisted of naive CD8+ T cells from PBMCs. These receptors all come from a man between 18 and 29 years old in good health. Some clones in this sample may be carry-over from other donors' samples. CDR3s include the opening cysteine and the closing phenylalanine or tryptophan. The D gene is left open where the match is weak. Expanded clones are given a class, and other clones once, few, many or no size at all.

clone_size: -; d_call: -; v_call: TRBV10-3; j_call: TRBJ2-2; cdr3_nt: TGTGCCATCAGCCCAACTCTCTCCGGGGAGCTGTTTTTT; cdr3_aa: CAISPTLSGELFF
clone_size: -; d_call: -; v_call: TRBV6-5; j_call: TRBJ1-1; cdr3_nt: TGTGCCAGTAACGCTCTAATGAACACTGAAGCTTTCTTT; cdr3_aa: CASNALMNTEAFF
clone_size: -; d_call: TRBD1; v_call: TRBV15; j_call: TRBJ1-1; cdr3_nt: TGTGCCACCAGCAGAGGGGCACAGGGGTCGACTGAAGCTTTCTTT; cdr3_aa: CATSRGAQGSTEAFF
clone_size: -; d_call: TRBD1; v_call: TRBV7-9; j_call: TRBJ2-7; cdr3_nt: TGTGCCAGCAGCTTAGCCCTCGCGGCAGGGGGCTACGAGCAGTACTTC; cdr3_aa: CASSLALAAGGYEQYF
clone_size: -; d_call: TRBD2; v_call: TRBV15; j_call: TRBJ2-1; cdr3_nt: TGTGCCACCAGCAGAATAGCGGGAGCTGGCGCTGAGCAGTTCTTC; cdr3_aa: CATSRIAGAGAEQFF
clone_size: -; d_call: TRBD1; v_call: TRBV29-1; j_call: TRBJ2-7; cdr3_nt: TGCAGCGTTTTCGGACAGGGGGCGACGTCCTACGAGCAGTACTTC; cdr3_aa: CSVFGQGATSYEQYF
clone_size: -; d_call: TRBD2; v_call: TRBV7-2; j_call: TRBJ2-7; cdr3_nt: TGTGCCTGGCGACTAGCCAGCTCCTACGAGCAGTACTTC; cdr3_aa: CAWRLASSYEQYF
clone_size: -; d_call: TRBD1; v_call: TRBV6-5; j_call: TRBJ2-7; cdr3_nt: TGTGCCAGCAGTTACCGGGACAGGGGGTACGAGCAGTACTTC; cdr3_aa: CASSYRDRGYEQYF
clone_size: -; d_call: -; v_call: TRBV4-1; j_call: TRBJ1-3; cdr3_nt: TGCGCCAGCAGCCAGCGGGGCGGAAACACCATATATTTT; cdr3_aa: CASSQRGGNTIYF
clone_size: -; d_call: TRBD2; v_call: TRBV30; j_call: TRBJ2-3; cdr3_nt: TGTGCCCTGGCGACTAGCGGGAGAGAAGATACGCAGTATTTT; cdr3_aa: CALATSGREDTQYF
clone_size: -; d_call: -; v_call: TRBV7-2; j_call: TRBJ2-7; cdr3_nt: TGTGCCAGCAGCTTAGGGCTAGGACCGGCGTACGAGCAGTACTTC; cdr3_aa: CASSLGLGPAYEQYF
clone_size: -; d_call: -; v_call: TRBV7-8; j_call: TRBJ1-5; cdr3_nt: TGTGCCAGCAACACGGGTTATAGCAATCAGCCCCAGCATTTT; cdr3_aa: CASNTGYSNQPQHF
clone_size: -; d_call: -; v_call: TRBV10-3; j_call: TRBJ2-2; cdr3_nt: TGTGCCATCAGTGAGGGCGGCACCGGGGAGCTGTTTTTT; cdr3_aa: CAISEGGTGELFF
clone_size: -; d_call: TRBD2; v_call: TRBV25-1; j_call: TRBJ2-5; cdr3_nt: TGTGCCAGCAGTGAAAGGGGCGGGAAGCGGGGGGAGACCCAGTACTTC; cdr3_aa: CASSERGGKRGETQYF
clone_size: -; d_call: TRBD1; v_call: TRBV9; j_call: TRBJ2-5; cdr3_nt: TGTGCCAGCAGCCCGCGGACAGGGTCGGAGACCCAGTACTTC; cdr3_aa: CASSPRTGSETQYF
clone_size: once; d_call: TRBD2; v_call: TRBV7-9; j_call: TRBJ2-3; cdr3_nt: TGTGCCAGTAGAAGCGGGGCCACAGATACGCAGTATTTT; cdr3_aa: CASRSGATDTQYF
clone_size: -; d_call: -; v_call: TRBV7-9; j_call: TRBJ1-2; cdr3_nt: TGTGCCAGCACACCCCCGCAGAAGGGGAGAGATTATGGCTACACCTTC; cdr3_aa: CASTPPQKGRDYGYTF
clone_size: -; d_call: -; v_call: TRBV10-3; j_call: TRBJ1-1; cdr3_nt: TGTGCCAGCGGCCTAGGGGGAGTGAACACTGAAGCTTTCTTT; cdr3_aa: CASGLGGVNTEAFF
clone_size: -; d_call: -; v_call: TRBV19; j_call: TRBJ2-2; cdr3_nt: TGTGCCAGTACGTTGGTCCCCGGGGAGCTGTTTTTT; cdr3_aa: CASTLVPGELFF
clone_size: -; d_call: TRBD1; v_call: TRBV6-5; j_call: TRBJ1-2; cdr3_nt: TGTGCCAGCAGAGACAGGGGGTATGGCTACACCTTC; cdr3_aa: CASRDRGYGYTF
clone_size: -; d_call: TRBD2; v_call: TRBV10-3; j_call: TRBJ2-1; cdr3_nt: TGTGCTACCAACCTACGGCAGCGGGAGCCCGGTTTGGCTGAGCAGTTCTTC; cdr3_aa: CATNLRQREPGLAEQFF
clone_size: -; d_call: -; v_call: TRBV4-3; j_call: TRBJ2-7; cdr3_nt: TGCGCCAGCAGCCAAGGAGACCCGATTTTTGGCGAGCAGTACTTC; cdr3_aa: CASSQGDPIFGEQYF
clone_size: -; d_call: -; v_call: TRBV27; j_call: TRBJ1-2; cdr3_nt: TGTGCCAGCAGTCCTTCATACGGGGGGCTCGGCTACACCTTC; cdr3_aa: CASSPSYGGLGYTF
clone_size: -; d_call: -; v_call: TRBV27; j_call: TRBJ2-7; cdr3_nt: TGTGCCAGCAGTTTATCGATCACAGCCCTAACGTACGAGCAGTACTTC; cdr3_aa: CASSLSITALTYEQYF
clone_size: -; d_call: -; v_call: TRBV28; j_call: TRBJ2-6; cdr3_nt: TGTGCCAGCTTTACCGGCTACCTGGACAGCGAGTCTGGGGCCAACGTCCTGACTTTC; cdr3_aa: CASFTGYLDSESGANVLTF
clone_size: -; d_call: -; v_call: TRBV5-1; j_call: TRBJ2-1; cdr3_nt: TGCGCCAGCAGCTTGGCCGGGATTCGCGCAGGGAACAATGAGCAGTTCTTC; cdr3_aa: CASSLAGIRAGNNEQFF
clone_size: -; d_call: -; v_call: TRBV5-4; j_call: TRBJ2-2; cdr3_nt: TGTGCCAGCAGCCAGCTAGTGGAGGCGAACACCGGGGAGCTGTTTTTT; cdr3_aa: CASSQLVEANTGELFF
clone_size: -; d_call: TRBD1; v_call: TRBV7-9; j_call: TRBJ1-1; cdr3_nt: TGTGCCAGCAGCCCCGTGGGGACAGTGAACACTGAAGCTTTCTTT; cdr3_aa: CASSPVGTVNTEAFF
clone_size: few; d_call: TRBD1; v_call: TRBV7-9; j_call: TRBJ1-3; cdr3_nt: TGTGCCAGCAGCTGGATTGACAGGGATGCGAACACCATATATTTT; cdr3_aa: CASSWIDRDANTIYF
clone_size: -; d_call: -; v_call: TRBV4-1; j_call: TRBJ2-2; cdr3_nt: TGCGCCAGCAGCCACTATCCCACCGGGGAGCTGTTTTTT; cdr3_aa: CASSHYPTGELFF
clone_size: once; d_call: -; v_call: TRBV4-2; j_call: TRBJ2-5; cdr3_nt: TGTGCCAGCAGCCAAGATCCGCTAGAGACCCAGTACTTC; cdr3_aa: CASSQDPLETQYF
clone_size: -; d_call: -; v_call: TRBV5-5; j_call: TRBJ2-7; cdr3_nt: TGTGCCAGCAGCGTTCCCCCAGAACCCTCCTACGAGCAGTACTTC; cdr3_aa: CASSVPPEPSYEQYF
clone_size: -; d_call: -; v_call: TRBV7-9; j_call: TRBJ2-7; cdr3_nt: TGTGCCAGCAGCTTAAGCGTGGGGCCTGAGCAGTACTTC; cdr3_aa: CASSLSVGPEQYF
clone_size: -; d_call: TRBD1; v_call: TRBV19; j_call: TRBJ1-1; cdr3_nt: TGTGCCAGTGGCTACAGGGGGGTCACTGAAGCTTTCTTT; cdr3_aa: CASGYRGVTEAFF
clone_size: -; d_call: -; v_call: TRBV6-5; j_call: TRBJ2-7; cdr3_nt: TGTGCCAGCAGTTCATCTATGGAGAGCTCCTACGAGCAGTACTTC; cdr3_aa: CASSSSMESSYEQYF
clone_size: -; d_call: TRBD2; v_call: TRBV10-3; j_call: TRBJ2-7; cdr3_nt: TGTGCCATCTCCGGGACTATAAATTACGAGCAGTACTTC; cdr3_aa: CAISGTINYEQYF
clone_size: -; d_call: TRBD1; v_call: TRBV27; j_call: TRBJ1-2; cdr3_nt: TGTGCCAGCACTCTTTCCACAGGGGGCTTATATGGCTACACCTTC; cdr3_aa: CASTLSTGGLYGYTF
clone_size: -; d_call: -; v_call: TRBV29-1; j_call: TRBJ2-1; cdr3_nt: TGCAGCGTTGAAGTAGGGTACTACAATGAGCAGTTCTTC; cdr3_aa: CSVEVGYYNEQFF
clone_size: -; d_call: -; v_call: TRBV27; j_call: TRBJ1-2; cdr3_nt: TGTGCCAGCAGTCTACCGGGGGACGGCTACACCTTC; cdr3_aa: CASSLPGDGYTF
clone_size: -; d_call: -; v_call: TRBV5-1; j_call: TRBJ2-1; cdr3_nt: TGCGCCAGCAGCTTGGGGGCTGGCGGACCCAATGAGCAGTTCTTC; cdr3_aa: CASSLGAGGPNEQFF
clone_size: -; d_call: -; v_call: TRBV5-4; j_call: TRBJ2-6; cdr3_nt: TGTGCCAGCAGCTTGGGTCCAGGGACCGGGGCCAACGTCCTGACTTTC; cdr3_aa: CASSLGPGTGANVLTF
clone_size: -; d_call: TRBD1; v_call: TRBV15; j_call: TRBJ2-7; cdr3_nt: TGTGCCACCAGCAGAGATGGTATCGGACAGGGCACCTACGAGCAGTACTTC; cdr3_aa: CATSRDGIGQGTYEQYF
clone_size: -; d_call: -; v_call: TRBV10-1; j_call: TRBJ2-7; cdr3_nt: TGCGCCAGCGGACGGACAGAGAATCCCTACGAGCAGTACTTC; cdr3_aa: CASGRTENPYEQYF
clone_size: once; d_call: TRBD2; v_call: TRBV9; j_call: TRBJ2-1; cdr3_nt: TGTGCCAGCAGCGTATGGGGCGGGGCGGGGGATTACAATGAGCAGTTCTTC; cdr3_aa: CASSVWGGAGDYNEQFF
clone_size: once; d_call: -; v_call: TRBV27; j_call: TRBJ2-5; cdr3_nt: TGTGCCAGCACCCACCTGGCCGCTAGAAACCAAGAGACCCAGTACTTC; cdr3_aa: CASTHLAARNQETQYF
clone_size: -; d_call: TRBD1; v_call: TRBV27; j_call: TRBJ1-4; cdr3_nt: TGTGCCAGCAGACTGGGGACAGATGAAAAACTGTTTTTT; cdr3_aa: CASRLGTDEKLFF
clone_size: -; d_call: -; v_call: TRBV15; j_call: TRBJ2-3; cdr3_nt: TGTGCCACCAGCAGAGCTTCCATGGAGGAAGATACGCAGTATTTT; cdr3_aa: CATSRASMEEDTQYF
clone_size: -; d_call: -; v_call: TRBV27; j_call: TRBJ2-2; cdr3_nt: TGTGCCAGCAGTCGCCTCGGGATTTTGAACACCGGGGAGCTGTTTTTT; cdr3_aa: CASSRLGILNTGELFF
clone_size: once; d_call: -; v_call: TRBV27; j_call: TRBJ2-7; cdr3_nt: TGTGCCAGCAGTACATGGGACCGAGCCGGCGAGCAGTACTTC; cdr3_aa: CASSTWDRAGEQYF
clone_size: -; d_call: -; v_call: TRBV9; j_call: TRBJ2-5; cdr3_nt: TGTGCCAGCAGCATAGATCTCGGTAGCGGAGGCGGCCGAGAGACCCAGTACTTC; cdr3_aa: CASSIDLGSGGGRETQYF
clone_size: -; d_call: -; v_call: TRBV2; j_call: TRBJ1-5; cdr3_nt: TGTGCCAGCACTCTAGGGGCCGCCCGTGAACCCCAGCATTTT; cdr3_aa: CASTLGAAREPQHF
clone_size: once; d_call: -; v_call: TRBV30; j_call: TRBJ2-2; cdr3_nt: TGTGCCTGGATCGGGGATGCCGGGGAGCTGTTTTTT; cdr3_aa: CAWIGDAGELFF
clone_size: -; d_call: -; v_call: TRBV6-1; j_call: TRBJ2-1; cdr3_nt: TGTGCCAGCCGAGGAAAGGGGTACAATGAGCAGTTCTTC; cdr3_aa: CASRGKGYNEQFF
clone_size: -; d_call: -; v_call: TRBV29-1; j_call: TRBJ1-2; cdr3_nt: TGCAGCGTCCGACAGGTGTATGGCTACACCTTC; cdr3_aa: CSVRQVYGYTF
clone_size: -; d_call: -; v_call: TRBV27; j_call: TRBJ2-7; cdr3_nt: TGTGCCAGCAGTCCCTCGGTAGGGCTAGGGGCCTACGAGCAGTACTTC; cdr3_aa: CASSPSVGLGAYEQYF